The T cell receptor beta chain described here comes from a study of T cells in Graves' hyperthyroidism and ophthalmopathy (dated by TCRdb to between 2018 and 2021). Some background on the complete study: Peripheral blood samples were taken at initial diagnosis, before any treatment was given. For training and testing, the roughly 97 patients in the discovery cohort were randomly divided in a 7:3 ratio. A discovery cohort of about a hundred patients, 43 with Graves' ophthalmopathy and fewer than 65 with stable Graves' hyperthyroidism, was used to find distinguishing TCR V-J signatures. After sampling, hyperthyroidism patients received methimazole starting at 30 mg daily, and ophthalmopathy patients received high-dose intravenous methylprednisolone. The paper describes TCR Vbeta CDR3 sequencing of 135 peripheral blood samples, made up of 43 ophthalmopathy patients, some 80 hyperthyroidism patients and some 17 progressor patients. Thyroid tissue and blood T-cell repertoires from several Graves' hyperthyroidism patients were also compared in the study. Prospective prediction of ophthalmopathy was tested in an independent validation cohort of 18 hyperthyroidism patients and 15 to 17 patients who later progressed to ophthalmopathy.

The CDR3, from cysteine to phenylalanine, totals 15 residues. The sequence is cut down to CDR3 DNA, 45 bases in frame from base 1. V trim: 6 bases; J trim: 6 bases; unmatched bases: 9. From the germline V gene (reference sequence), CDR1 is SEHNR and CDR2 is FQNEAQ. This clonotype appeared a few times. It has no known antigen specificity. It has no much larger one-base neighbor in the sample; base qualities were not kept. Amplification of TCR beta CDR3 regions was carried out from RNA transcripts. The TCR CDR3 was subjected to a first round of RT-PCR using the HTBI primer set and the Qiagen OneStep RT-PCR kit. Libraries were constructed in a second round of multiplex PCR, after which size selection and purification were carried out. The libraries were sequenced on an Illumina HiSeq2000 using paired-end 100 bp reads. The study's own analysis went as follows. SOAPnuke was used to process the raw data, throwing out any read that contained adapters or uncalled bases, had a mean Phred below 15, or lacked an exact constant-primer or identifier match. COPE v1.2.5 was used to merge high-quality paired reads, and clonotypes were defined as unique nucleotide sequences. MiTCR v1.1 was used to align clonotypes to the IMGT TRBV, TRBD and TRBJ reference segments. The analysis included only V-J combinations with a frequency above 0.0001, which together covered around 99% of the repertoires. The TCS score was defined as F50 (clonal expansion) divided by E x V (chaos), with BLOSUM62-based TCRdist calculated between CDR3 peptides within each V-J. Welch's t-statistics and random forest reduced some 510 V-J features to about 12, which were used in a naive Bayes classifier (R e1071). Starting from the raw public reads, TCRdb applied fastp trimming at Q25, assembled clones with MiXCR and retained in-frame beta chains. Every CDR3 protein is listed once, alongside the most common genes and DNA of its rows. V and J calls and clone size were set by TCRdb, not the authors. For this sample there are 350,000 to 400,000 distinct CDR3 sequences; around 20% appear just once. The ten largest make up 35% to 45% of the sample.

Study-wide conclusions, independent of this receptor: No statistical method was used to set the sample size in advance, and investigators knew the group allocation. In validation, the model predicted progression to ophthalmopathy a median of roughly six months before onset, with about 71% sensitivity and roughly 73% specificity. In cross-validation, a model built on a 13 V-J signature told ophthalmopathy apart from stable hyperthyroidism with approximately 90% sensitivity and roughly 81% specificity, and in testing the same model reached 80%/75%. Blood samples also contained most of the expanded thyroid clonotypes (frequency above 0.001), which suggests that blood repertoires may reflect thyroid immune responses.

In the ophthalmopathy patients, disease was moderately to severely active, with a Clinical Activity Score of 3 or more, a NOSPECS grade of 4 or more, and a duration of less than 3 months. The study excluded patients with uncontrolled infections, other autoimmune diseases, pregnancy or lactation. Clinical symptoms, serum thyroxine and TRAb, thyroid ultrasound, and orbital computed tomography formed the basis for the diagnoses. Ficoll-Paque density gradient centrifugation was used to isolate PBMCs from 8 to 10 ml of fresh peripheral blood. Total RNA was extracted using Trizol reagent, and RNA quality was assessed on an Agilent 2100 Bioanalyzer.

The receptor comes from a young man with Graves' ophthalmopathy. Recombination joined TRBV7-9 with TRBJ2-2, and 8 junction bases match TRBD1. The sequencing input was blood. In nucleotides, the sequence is TGTGCCAGCAGTACTGACAGGGGTGGAGCCGGGGAGCTGTTTTTT. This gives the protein CASSTDRGGAGELFF.